This T cell receptor beta chain was observed in a study of regulatory T cells in long-lasting Graves disease. Time point given: newly diagnosed GD, antithyroid drugs for less than 3 months. TCR sequences were obtained from RNA taken from PBMCs. Each patient gave around 9.7 milliliters of EDTA-anticoagulated peripheral blood. This CDR3 is 14 amino acids long. Germline V gene data show CDR1 as MNHNS and CDR2 as SASEGT. The ends were cut back, 5 bases at V and 2 bases at J, with 13 bases in the middle. CDR3-region Arm-PCR and iRepertoire HTBI primers produced the TCR beta libraries. Using its own MiXCR run on the multiplex PCR reads, TCRdb lists one record per CDR3 protein. The sample comprises about half a million distinct CDR3 sequences, around 13% of which are singletons, and more than 8% rests with the top ten. This clonotype was found many times. The sample was also reused in another study, on T cells in Graves' hyperthyroidism and ophthalmopathy.

The sample in question was peripheral blood mononuclear cells (PBMCs), obtained at new diagnosis, from a patient treated with antithyroid drugs. This sequence originates from a woman aged 30 to 39 with Graves disease. The chain recombines TRBV6-1 with TRBJ2-7; D perhaps matches TRBD1 (6 bases). Written as DNA, the CDR3 is TGTGCCAGCAGTCCTCGACAGGAACCCTACGAGCAGTACTTC. Residues: CASSPRQEPYEQYF.